The T cell receptor (beta chain) under discussion was sequenced for a study of CD4 T cells in relation to SARS-CoV-2 and coronaviruses. Broader study findings: This crossreactivity analysis covered spike protein alone, no other viral proteins.

CDR3 length: 19 amino acids. V was pared by 1 base and J by 3 bases, with 11 bases of the junction left unmatched. The germline V gene encodes CDR1 LGHDT and CDR2 YNNKEL (reference sequence). As to this clone: Its cognate antigen is unknown.

Sequenced by immunoSEQ multiplex PCR; TCRdb stores in-frame clones only, minus some. The repertoire holds 25,000 to 35,000 clones, about two thirds seen once, with about 12% in the top ten. Unexposed donor CD4+ T cells date from 2011-2018, before the COVID-19 pandemic. The cells were cultured for around ten days before CD4+ T cells were isolated. On days 3 and 7, cultures got half fresh IL-2 medium. This sequence was found in a human donor in good health. V is TRBV3-1 (or the pseudogene TRBV3-2) and J is TRBJ2-1; 11 nucleotides match TRBD2. Sample: CD4+ T cells from PBMCs, cultured in vitro. The CDR3 loop reads CASSQGFLAGGPFYNEQFF. CDR3 in DNA: TGTGCCAGCAGCCAAGGGTTTTTAGCGGGGGGGCCTTTCTACAATGAGCAGTTCTTC.